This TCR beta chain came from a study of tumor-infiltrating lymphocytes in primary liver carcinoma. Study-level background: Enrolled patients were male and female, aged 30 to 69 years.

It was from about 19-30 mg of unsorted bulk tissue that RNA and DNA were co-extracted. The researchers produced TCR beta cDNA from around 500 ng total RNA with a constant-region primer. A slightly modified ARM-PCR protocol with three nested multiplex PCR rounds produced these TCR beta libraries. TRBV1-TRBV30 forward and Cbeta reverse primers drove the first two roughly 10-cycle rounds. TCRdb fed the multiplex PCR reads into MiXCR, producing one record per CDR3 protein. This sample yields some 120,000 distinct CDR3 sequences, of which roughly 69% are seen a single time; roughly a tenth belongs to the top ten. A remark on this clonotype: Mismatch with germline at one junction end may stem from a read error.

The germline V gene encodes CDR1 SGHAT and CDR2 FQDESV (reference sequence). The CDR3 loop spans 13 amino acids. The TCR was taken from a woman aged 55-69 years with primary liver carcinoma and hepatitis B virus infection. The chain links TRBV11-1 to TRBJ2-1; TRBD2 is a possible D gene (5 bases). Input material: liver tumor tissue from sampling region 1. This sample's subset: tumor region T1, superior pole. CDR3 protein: CANSSPSGGGQFF. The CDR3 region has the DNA TGTGCCAACAGCTCTCCGAGCGGTGGTGGGCAGTTCTTC.